The 20 T cell receptor beta chains given below trace back to one sample, sequenced in a study of blood T cell repertoires in COVID-19. This table comes from immunoSEQ multiplex PCR, and its TCRdb copy is limited to in-frame clones, with some not included. This table holds a few hundred thousand clones, approximately 85% found once. The sample comprised PBMCs or T cells enriched from blood (not recorded which). The receptor source for this set is a woman aged 45-65 years who had recovered from COVID-19.

This sequence joins TRBV28 and TRBJ2-1; TRBD1 might be the D (6 bases). V lost 8 bases to trimming and J lost 3 bases, with 11 bases between them. CDR3 length equals 13 residues. The V gene's germline CDR1 is MDHEN and CDR2 SYDVKM. The CDR3 region has the DNA TGTGCCAGCGGGCAGGGGCTCTACAATGAGCAGTTCTTC. Translated, it gives CASGQGLYNEQFF. The whole variable domain, remainder taken from reference TRBV28 and TRBJ2-1, is DVKVTQSSRYLVKRTGEKVFLECVQDMDHENMFWYRQDPGLGLRLIYFSYDVKMKEKGDIPEGYSVSREKKERFSLILESASTNQTSMYLCASGQGLYNEQFFGPGTRLTVL.

This rearrangement joins TRBV7-7 to TRBJ2-2; D gene ambiguous. The CDR3 has 11 amino acids. Germline CDR1 reads SSHAT; CDR2 reads FNYEAQ (reference sequence). CDR3 in amino acids: CAITQAGELFF. The CDR3 coding sequence is TGTGCTATCACCCAGGCCGGGGAGCTGTTTTTT.

This chain links TRBV27 with TRBJ1-2; the match to TRBD1 covers 7 bases. V was pared by 2 bases and J by 7 bases, with 4 bases of the junction left unmatched. Germline V gene data show CDR1 as MNHEY and CDR2 as SMNVEV (reference sequence). The CDR3 contains 13 residues. As DNA, the CDR3 is TGTGCCAGCAGTTTAGCCAGGGGGGCTGGCTACACCTTC. Translating gives CASSLARGAGYTF.

The chain is built from TRBV5-5 and TRBJ1-1; D possibly corresponds to TRBD1 (6 bases). Germline V gene lookup returns CDR1 SGHKS and CDR2 YYEKEE (reference sequence). This CDR3 is 16 amino acids long. V lost 0 bases and J lost 1, with 13 bases in between. CDR3 loop: CASSLASGTPNTEAFF. The CDR3 DNA is TGTGCCAGCAGCTTGGCCTCTGGGACACCGAACACTGAAGCTTTCTTT.

The chain joins TRBV28 to TRBJ2-2, with TRBD2 identical over 9 bases. V shed 5 bases and J 0 bases; nucleotides not matched to a gene: 13. Germline CDR1 is MDHEN and CDR2 is SYDVKM. The CDR3 totals 19 residues. DNA for the CDR3: TGTGCCAGCAGTCTTATGGGCCCTCTAGCGGGGTCGAACACCGGGGAGCTGTTTTTT. Translation: CASSLMGPLAGSNTGELFF.

The gene calls are TRBV24-1 and TRBJ2-1; a weak D match, TRBD2 (6 bases). Germline V gives CDR1 KGHDR, CDR2 SFDVKD. Trimming removed 9 bases from V and 4 bases from J, with 12 bases in between. The length of the CDR3 is 13 residues. The CDR3 DNA follows: TGTGCCACCGCGGGGAGGCAGTACAATGAGCAGTTCTTC. Translating gives CATAGRQYNEQFF.

The chain is built from TRBV10-1 and TRBJ2-5, with D possibly matching TRBD2 (6 bases). Looked up from germline, CDR1 is WNHNN and CDR2 is SYGVQD (reference sequence). The V gene lost 2 bases and the J gene lost 3 bases, with 10 bases spanning the gap. The CDR3 has 14 residues. This CDR3 reads CASSEAGRKETQYF. The CDR3 nucleotides read TGCGCCAGCAGTGAGGCGGGACGAAAAGAGACCCAGTACTTC.

The V call is TRBV7-9, the J call TRBJ2-3; TRBD2 aligns across 7 bases. CDR1 SEHNR and CDR2 FQNEAQ come from the germline V gene (reference sequence). This CDR3 has 17 amino acids. V was clipped by 5 bases and J by 4 bases; unmatched bases: 15. This CDR3 is CASSPQPLAGDADTQYF. The CDR3 DNA reads as TGTGCCAGCAGCCCACAGCCCTTGGCGGGAGATGCAGATACGCAGTATTTT.

The table lists this clone with a count of one. The chain uses TRBV6-5 and TRBJ1-3; TRBD1 matches 8 bases. V lost 7 bases and J lost 4; bases outside the gene matches: 6. This CDR3 is built from 14 residues. Germline CDR1 reads MNHEY; CDR2 reads SVGAGI. The CDR3 sequence is CASNAGGVGNTIYF. The DNA of the CDR3 is TGTGCCAGCAATGCAGGGGGCGTCGGAAACACCATATATTTT.

V gene TRBV28 combines with J gene TRBJ1-1; D remains ambiguous. CDR1 is MDHEN and CDR2 is SYDVKM in the germline V gene. Trimming left V 6 bases short and J 1 base short, with 18 bases between. The CDR3 has 16 residues. CDR3 nucleotide sequence: TGTGCCAGCAGAGGATACGGGGTGGTGTCGAACACTGAAGCTTTCTTT. Translating gives CASRGYGVVSNTEAFF.

The chain has TRBV28 and TRBJ2-7, with 11 bases identical to TRBD2. The CDR3 spans 15 residues. The V gene end was trimmed by 6 bases and the J gene end by 3 bases; junction bases not matched to a gene: 7. Looked up from germline, CDR1 is MDHEN and CDR2 is SYDVKM. Here the CDR3 DNA reads TGTGCCAGCAGCCCCATGGGACTAGCGGTCTACGAGCAGTACTTC. Amino acid sequence: CASSPMGLAVYEQYF.

The chain combines TRBV28 with TRBJ1-5; 10 bases are a match to TRBD1. Losses at the gene ends were 7 bases for V and 4 bases for J; bases not matched to a gene: 10. The CDR3 runs to 16 residues. Germline V lookup: CDR1 MDHEN, CDR2 SYDVKM. DNA for the CDR3: TGTGCCAGCACTCCCCTCAAGGGACAGGGGAATCAGCCCCAGCATTTT. Translated, it gives CASTPLKGQGNQPQHF.

The CDR3 sequence: CASSPRSGSSYEQYF. CDR3 in DNA: TGTGCCAGCAGTCCTCGCTCGGGGAGCTCCTACGAGCAGTACTTC. The rearrangement joins TRBV6-5 to TRBJ2-7, with D maybe TRBD2 (5 bases). In germline, CDR1 is MNHEY, CDR2 SVGAGI. Trimming left V 5 bases short and J 0 bases short, with 14 bases between. The CDR3 contains 15 residues.

The chain has TRBV5-1 and TRBJ1-1; 8 positions agree with TRBD1. The CDR3 sequence is 15 residues long. J was trimmed by 5 bases and V by 3 bases; bases with no gene match: 9. Germline V gene lookup returns CDR1 SGHRS and CDR2 YFSETQ. CDR3 bases: TGCGCCAGCAGCTCGACAGGGGCCGAGGCTACTGAAGCTTTCTTT. As protein: CASSSTGAEATEAFF.

This clone appeared once. The genes are TRBV28 and TRBJ1-6, with D maybe TRBD1 (5 bases). The V end was cut by 0 bases, the J end by 7 bases, with 7 bases between. Germline V gives CDR1 MDHEN, CDR2 SYDVKM. The CDR3 totals 14 residues. The CDR3 DNA reads as TGTGCCAGCAGTTTATGGGGACTAAATTCACCCCTCCACTTT. Translated: CASSLWGLNSPLHF.

In its sample, this clone was seen once. The gene calls are TRBV5-8 and TRBJ1-5; 8 nucleotides agree with TRBD1. The V gene's germline CDR1 is SGHTS and CDR2 YDEGEE. The CDR3 totals 15 residues. Unmatched junction bases numbered 5, after V lost 4 bases and J lost 2 bases. Here the CDR3 reads CASSRTGLGNQPQHF. Here the CDR3 DNA reads TGTGCCAGCAGCCGGACAGGGTTGGGCAATCAGCCCCAGCATTTT.

Here the CDR3 reads CASSQRQGNEKLFF. CDR3 nucleotides: TGTGCCAGCAGCCAACGACAGGGAAATGAAAAACTGTTTTTT. The V and J genes are TRBV14 and TRBJ1-4; TRBD1 matches at 7 bases. CDR1 is SGHDN and CDR2 is FVKESK in the germline V gene. This CDR3 comprises 14 residues. V shed 2 bases and J 5 bases; nucleotides not matched to a gene: 2.

To note about this clone: The junction shows a germline mismatch at one end, possibly a read error. The chain recombines TRBV12-3 or TRBV12-4 with TRBJ2-1; the D call may be TRBD1 or TRBD2 (6 bases each). The CDR3 covers 12 residues. This CDR3 is CASRLGGGIQFF. The CDR3 coding sequence is TGTGCCAGCAGGTTAGGGGGAGGTATCCAGTTCTTC.

V and J are TRBV27 and TRBJ2-3, with 9 bases lining up with TRBD2. Unmatched junction bases numbered 9, after V lost 3 bases and J lost 5 bases. The CDR3 runs to 16 residues. CDR1 and CDR2 from the germline V gene are MNHEY and SMNVEV (reference sequence). The CDR3 sequence is CASSFGLAGEGDTQYF. CDR3 nucleotide sequence: TGTGCCAGCAGTTTCGGATTAGCGGGAGAAGGAGATACGCAGTATTTT.

The chain links TRBV30 to TRBJ2-7; 14 nucleotides line up with TRBD2. CDR3 length: 16 amino acids. J was trimmed by 1 base and V by 1 base; bases with no gene match: 3. CDR1 and CDR2 (germline): GTSNPN, SVGIG (reference sequence). The CDR3 region is CAWSGGLAGVSYEQYF. DNA of the CDR3: TGTGCCTGGAGTGGGGGACTAGCGGGAGTATCCTACGAGCAGTACTTC.